The 4 T cell receptor beta chains in this list originate from one sample, sequenced in a study of radiotherapy plus CTLA-4 blockade in lung cancer. Measured with immunoSEQ multiplex PCR; TCRdb has only the in-frame clones, and not every one. The sample holds over 80,000 clones, approximately 86% seen once. The sample here was peripheral blood, taken from a patient treated with radiotherapy plus ipilimumab. The origin of the receptors is a human donor with non-small cell lung cancer that progressed on radiotherapy plus ipilimumab.

V usage is TRBV5-1 and J usage is TRBJ2-1; tentative D call: TRBD2 (6 bases). In germline, CDR1 is SGHRS, CDR2 YFSETQ. The CDR3 runs to 14 residues. V lost 3 bases and J 7 bases, leaving 14 bases between the germline ends. CDR3 amino acids: CASSSGLMGNEQFF. As DNA, the CDR3 is TGCGCCAGCAGCTCGGGACTCATGGGGAATGAGCAGTTCTTC.

The rearrangement uses TRBV5-4 and TRBJ2-1; TRBD2 aligns across 13 bases. V lost 4 bases to trimming and J lost 2 bases; unmatched junction nucleotides: 3. The CDR3 is made up of 16 amino acids. Germline V gene sequence: CDR1 SGHNT, CDR2 YYREEE (reference sequence). Here the CDR3 reads CASSKGLAGAYNEQFF. The CDR3 DNA reads TGTGCCAGCAGCAAAGGACTAGCGGGAGCCTACAATGAGCAGTTCTTC.

This chain links TRBV6-6 with TRBJ2-3; 8 positions agree with TRBD1. Germline V gene data show CDR1 as MNHNY and CDR2 as SVGAGI (reference sequence). V was pared by 4 bases and J by 2 bases, with 8 bases of the junction left unmatched. This CDR3 region has 16 residues. The CDR3 DNA sequence: TGTGCCAGCAGTTCGGCCGGGACAGGTTCCACAGATACGCAGTATTTT. This codes for CASSSAGTGSTDTQYF.

This clone was recorded once. The rearrangement links TRBV27 to TRBJ2-7; 10 bases fit TRBD2. Germline V gene sequence: CDR1 MNHEY, CDR2 SMNVEV (reference sequence). V gave up 3 bases and J gave up 0 bases; unmatched junction bases: 8. The CDR3 sequence is 17 residues long. Here the CDR3 DNA reads TGTGCCAGCAGTTTGTCTAGCGGGGGCCTAAGCTCCTACGAGCAGTACTTC. Its translation: CASSLSSGGLSSYEQYF.